The entry below gives a single TCR beta chain sequence along with its context. Its cognate antigen is unknown. Together with a sample-barcoded 5' primer, a J-beta primer mix was included in a second PCR lasting about 6 to 11 cycles. Every individual sample yielded 2.5 million or more paired-end reads (each containing CDR3). One entry per CDR3 protein results from TCRdb running MiXCR on the 5' RACE reads. This sample has more than 500,000 distinct CDR3 sequences, with 27% found just once. With each sample, at least 5 micrograms of total RNA were extracted. The entry originates in a study of blood T cells in healthy people across ages. Study findings and constraints: From one million sequenced T cells, diversity estimates were lower bounds. Versus aged donors, long-lived donors had higher diversity and more naive CD4+ cells.

CDR1 and CDR2 (germline): SGDLS, YYNGEE. V lost 4 bases and J lost 8, with 7 bases in between. The CDR3 is 12 amino acids. The chain is built from TRBV9 and TRBJ1-6; D gene unclear. The sequencing input was blood. The sequence was collected from a woman between 65 and 79 years old in good health. The CDR3 spells CASSTTDSPLHF. The CDR3, as DNA: TGTGCCAGCAGCACAACAGATTCACCCCTCCACTTT.